Shown below are 26 T cell receptor beta chains from a single sample sequenced in a study of shared clonotypes between healthy human individuals. The repertoire was sequenced with immunoSEQ multiplex PCR; TCRdb's copy has only in-frame clones and lacks some. In the table there are 2,500,000 or so clones, 80% to 95% of which are singletons. Sequencing was carried out using naive CD4+ T cells from PBMCs. The sample's subset: CD45RA+ positively selected. Receptors originate from a man younger than 35 in good health. Some clones in this sample may be carry-over from other donors' samples.

V gene TRBV27 combines with J gene TRBJ2-7; tentative D call: TRBD1 (5 bases). The germline V gene encodes CDR1 MNHEY and CDR2 SMNVEV (reference sequence). CDR3 size: 13 residues. V was shortened by 4 bases and J by 4 bases, with 11 bases between the two germline ends. The DNA of the CDR3 is TGTGCCAGCAGTTCAGGCAGGGAATACGAGCAGTACTTC. It codes for CASSSGREYEQYF.

The chain couples TRBV4-1 to TRBJ1-1; D unresolved. The V end lost 4 bases, the J end lost 5 bases, and 17 bases lay between the germline ends. Germline V lookup: CDR1 MGHRA, CDR2 YSYEKL. The CDR3 extends over 15 amino acids. Written as DNA, the CDR3 is TGCGCCAGCAGCCTTACGGATCGGGTCGGGACTGAAGCTTTCTTT. Amino acid sequence: CASSLTDRVGTEAFF.

The rearrangement joins TRBV13 to TRBJ1-2, with D maybe TRBD1 (6 bases). CDR1 is PRHDT and CDR2 is FYEKMQ in the germline V gene (reference sequence). The CDR3 is 15 residues long. The V end was cut by 0 bases, the J end by 7 bases, with 15 bases between. CDR3 amino acids: CASSLGAGDVTGYTF. CDR3 bases: TGTGCCAGCAGCTTAGGTGCAGGGGACGTAACTGGCTACACCTTC.

This chain uses TRBV27 with TRBJ1-2; D unclear. The V and J ends lost 0 bases and 7 bases respectively, with 9 bases between them. Germline V gives CDR1 MNHEY, CDR2 SMNVEV (reference sequence). The CDR3 has 13 amino acids. The CDR3 protein is CASSLSKGVGYTF. The CDR3 nucleotides are TGTGCCAGCAGTTTATCGAAGGGAGTTGGCTACACCTTC.

This clone was observed a single time. V usage is TRBV5-1 and J usage is TRBJ1-2; D perhaps matches TRBD1 (5 bases). Germline CDR1 and CDR2: SGHRS and YFSETQ. CDR3 size: 14 residues. The V end was cut by 4 bases, the J end by 4 bases, with 14 bases between. The chain's CDR3 is CASSPSRGGYGYTF. The CDR3, as DNA: TGCGCCAGCAGCCCCTCACGCGGGGGCTATGGCTACACCTTC.

This chain uses TRBV7-9 with TRBJ1-6; perhaps TRBD1 as D (6 bases). V was clipped by 2 bases and J by 10 bases, with 9 bases between them. The germline gives CDR1 SEHNR, CDR2 FQNEAQ (reference sequence). The CDR3 runs to 13 residues. The CDR3 nucleotides are TGTGCCAGCAGCTTACAGGGGCGCTCACCCCTCCACTTT. Translating gives CASSLQGRSPLHF. Drawing the rest from reference TRBV7-9 and TRBJ1-6, the complete variable domain is DTGVSQNPRHKITKRGQNVTFRCDPISEHNRLYWYRQTLGQGPEFLTYFQNEAQLEKSRLLSDRFSAERPKGSFSTLEIQRTEQGDSAMYLCASSLQGRSPLHFGNGTRLTVT.

The chain employs TRBV30 and TRBJ2-7; the match to TRBD1 covers 7 bases. Trimming at V came to 2 bases and at J to 5 bases, leaving 6 bases not matched to a gene. In germline, CDR1 is GTSNPN, CDR2 SVGIG (reference sequence). The CDR3 covers 13 residues. The CDR3 spells CAWSRGTVHEQYF. CDR3 coding DNA: TGTGCCTGGAGTAGGGGGACAGTCCACGAGCAGTACTTC.

This rearrangement joins TRBV18 to TRBJ1-1, with a possible D match to TRBD1 (6 bases). Germline lookup yields CDR1 KGHSH and CDR2 LQKENI. V lost 4 bases, J lost 2 bases, and 8 bases lay in between. The CDR3 runs 13 residues. The CDR3 DNA sequence: TGTGCCAGCTCACAGGACAGTAACACTGAAGCTTTCTTT. It translates to CASSQDSNTEAFF.

The chain couples TRBV2 to TRBJ2-5; no reliable D call. V was trimmed by 5 bases and J by 2 bases, leaving 9 bases between them. This CDR3 comprises 13 residues. Germline lookup yields CDR1 SNHLY and CDR2 FYNNEI. CDR3 bases: TGTGCCAGCAGTTTTGGAATTCAAGAGACCCAGTACTTC. This codes for CASSFGIQETQYF. Filled out from reference TRBV2 and TRBJ2-5, the complete variable domain reads EPEVTQTPSHQVTQMGQEVILRCVPISNHLYFYWYRQILGQKVEFLVSFYNNEISEKSEIFDDQFSVERPDGSNFTLKIRSTKLEDSAMYFCASSFGIQETQYFGPGTRLLVL.

The chain has TRBV28 and TRBJ2-7; possible D gene TRBD2, 6 bases. CDR3 size: 13 residues. V lost 6 bases, J lost 11 bases, and 20 bases lay in between. Germline CDR1 is MDHEN and CDR2 is SYDVKM. The DNA of the CDR3 is TGTGCCAGCAGCACGGGACTGTTCTCCCGAGAGTACTTC. Its protein is CASSTGLFSREYF.

This chain joins TRBV5-1 and TRBJ2-3; D call uncertain. The CDR3 length is 14 residues. Trimming cost V 4 bases and J 1 base, with 10 bases left between them. Germline CDR1 SGHRS, CDR2 YFSETQ. CDR3: CASSLTARTDTQYF. CDR3 bases: TGCGCCAGCAGCCTCACCGCCCGCACAGATACGCAGTATTTT. The full variable domain, in which reference TRBV5-1 and TRBJ2-3 provide the parts outside the CDR3, is KAGVTQTPRYLIKTRGQQVTLSCSPISGHRSVSWYQQTPGQGLQFLFEYFSETQRNKGNFPGRFSGRQFSNSRSEMNVSTLELGDSALYLCASSLTARTDTQYFGPGTRLTVL.

A remark on this clone: This same CDR3 is encoded by further DNA sequences in the sample. The chain's CDR3 is CASSLGLYGYTF. The CDR3 DNA follows: TGTGCCAGCAGTTTAGGCCTCTATGGCTACACCTTC. The gene calls are TRBV28 and TRBJ1-2, with no clear D. Germline V CDR1 and CDR2: MDHEN, SYDVKM. V lost 2 bases and J lost 4, with 5 bases in between. The CDR3 loop spans 12 amino acids.

This sequence joins TRBV7-2 and TRBJ2-5, with D possibly matching TRBD2 (6 bases). The CDR3 consists of 13 residues. CDR1 SGHTA and CDR2 FQGNSA come from the germline V gene. V lost 5 bases and J lost 0, with 7 bases in between. The CDR3 here is CASSGDYQETQYF. CDR3 in DNA: TGTGCCAGCAGCGGGGACTACCAAGAGACCCAGTACTTC.

The chain employs TRBV18 and TRBJ2-7; 9 positions agree with TRBD2. Trimming took 4 bases from V and 0 from J; bases not matched to a gene: 1. CDR3 length: 14 amino acids. Germline V gene sequence: CDR1 KGHSH, CDR2 LQKENI. The CDR3, as DNA: TGTGCCAGCTCACTTAGCGGGAGCTCCTACGAGCAGTACTTC. Its translation is CASSLSGSSYEQYF. Full variable domain (missing parts from reference TRBV18 and TRBJ2-7): NAGVMQNPRHLVRRRGQEARLRCSPMKGHSHVYWYRQLPEEGLKFMVYLQKENIIDESGMPKERFSAEFPKEGPSILRIQQVVRGDSAAYFCASSLSGSSYEQYFGPGTRLTVT.

The chain carries TRBV28 and TRBJ1-2; TRBD1 matches at 7 bases. Per the germline V gene, CDR1 is MDHEN and CDR2 is SYDVKM. V was pared by 1 base and J by 3 bases, with 5 bases of the junction left unmatched. CDR3 length equals 15 residues. In DNA form, the CDR3 reads TGTGCCAGCAGTTTATTGGACAGGAGGTACTATGGCTACACCTTC. This sequence encodes CASSLLDRRYYGYTF.

As for this clone: This same CDR3 is encoded by further DNA sequences in the sample. V usage is TRBV5-4 and J usage is TRBJ2-1; D is unresolved. Trimming removed 4 bases from V and 8 bases from J, with 10 bases in between. Germline CDR1 SGHNT, CDR2 YYREEE (reference sequence). The CDR3 totals 12 residues. CDR3 DNA: TGTGCCAGCAGCCGGGCGTCGGATGAGCAGTTCTTC. Translation: CASSRASDEQFF.

The chain has TRBV21-1 and TRBJ2-7; the table's D gene call, TRBD2, was not cross checked with the DNA. TRBV21-1 is a recognized pseudogene. The CDR3 is made up of 17 amino acids. The CDR3 protein is CASSKEPTSGGAGEQYF. The CDR3 coding sequence is TGTGCCAGCAGCAAAGAACCGACTAGCGGGGGAGCGGGGGAGCAGTACTTC.

This chain links TRBV5-1 with TRBJ1-2, with a possible D match to TRBD1 (5 bases). The germline gives CDR1 SGHRS, CDR2 YFSETQ. The CDR3 contains 14 residues. Trimming took 2 bases from V and 7 from J, leaving 15 bases between them. The CDR3 here is CASSLVSGTGGYTF. As DNA, the CDR3 is TGCGCCAGCAGCTTAGTTTCAGGGACCGGTGGCTACACCTTC.

This rearrangement joins TRBV5-6 to TRBJ1-2; 9 positions match TRBD1. Germline-derived CDR1 and CDR2 are SGHDT and YYEEEE. CDR3 length: 14 amino acids. V was pared by 4 bases and J by 2 bases, with 3 bases of the junction left unmatched. Here the CDR3 DNA reads TGTGCCAGCAGCCGCGACAGGGGGAACTATGGCTACACCTTC. Protein sequence: CASSRDRGNYGYTF. The variable domain in full, with the rest retrieved from reference TRBV5-6 and TRBJ1-2, is DAGVTQSPTHLIKTRGQQVTLRCSPKSGHDTVSWYQQALGQGPQFIFQYYEEEERQRGNFPDRFSGHQFPNYSSELNVNALLLGDSALYLCASSRDRGNYGYTFGSGTRLTVV.

This chain links TRBV6-1 with TRBJ2-7, with TRBD1 identical over 9 bases. V was clipped by 5 bases and J by 4 bases; unmatched bases: 9. The CDR3 spans 15 residues. Germline-derived CDR1 and CDR2 are MNHNS and SASEGT. The CDR3 is CASSQGGTGQYEQYF. The CDR3 DNA reads as TGTGCCAGCAGTCAGGGGGGGACAGGGCAATACGAGCAGTACTTC.

This rearrangement joins TRBV5-6 to TRBJ2-7; 7 bases are a match to TRBD1. J was trimmed by 1 base and V by 1 base; bases with no gene match: 5. Germline V gene sequence: CDR1 SGHDT, CDR2 YYEEEE. The CDR3 has 15 amino acids. The CDR3 sequence is CASSLLGDSSYEQYF. CDR3 coding DNA: TGTGCCAGCAGCTTGCTCGGGGACAGTTCCTACGAGCAGTACTTC.

The chain links TRBV9 to TRBJ2-7; 8 bases match TRBD1. This CDR3 has 15 residues. J lost 5 bases, V lost 4 bases, and 11 bases had no gene match. Germline CDR1 is SGDLS and CDR2 is YYNGEE. For the CDR3, the DNA is TGTGCCAGCAGCCATCAGGGGGCCAATTGGAACGAGCAGTACTTC. It is translated as CASSHQGANWNEQYF.

This chain connects TRBV7-2 to TRBJ1-1; weak D call: TRBD1 (6 bases). The CDR3 totals 15 residues. The V end was cut by 7 bases, the J end by 0 bases, with 15 bases between. Germline V lookup: CDR1 SGHTA, CDR2 FQGNSA. The CDR3, as DNA: TGTGCCAGCACCTCCCAGGGGCAGGTGAACACTGAAGCTTTCTTT. Its protein is CASTSQGQVNTEAFF.

Written as DNA, the CDR3 is TGTGCCAGCAGTTACAGGGTTAAGTGTTCACCCCTCCACTTT. Its translation: CASSYRVKCSPLHF. This sequence joins TRBV6-7 and TRBJ1-6; no clear D gene. TRBV6-7 is flagged as an ORF with uncertain function. Trimming pared 2 bases from V and 9 bases from J, leaving 11 bases between. The CDR3 extends over 14 amino acids.

The CDR3 coding sequence is TGCGCCAGCAGCAGGGGCAGGACTAGCGGGAGCCGATATGAGCAGTTCTTC. This gives the protein CASSRGRTSGSRYEQFF. The gene calls are TRBV10-2 and TRBJ2-1; TRBD2 aligns across 13 bases. Germline CDR1 and CDR2: WSHSY and SAAADI. The CDR3 contains 17 residues. With V trimmed by 6 bases and J by 8 bases, 13 bases remained unmatched.

The V and J genes are TRBV28 and TRBJ2-2, with 14 positions matching TRBD2. Unmatched junction bases numbered 8, after V lost 1 base and J lost 7 bases. This CDR3 spans 18 amino acids. Germline CDR1 MDHEN, CDR2 SYDVKM. The CDR3 bases are TGTGCCAGCAGTTTATTGACCGGACTAGCGGGAGGTGGCGGGGAGCTGTTTTTT. As protein: CASSLLTGLAGGGGELFF. Supplemented by reference TRBV28 and TRBJ2-2, the full variable domain reads DVKVTQSSRYLVKRTGEKVFLECVQDMDHENMFWYRQDPGLGLRLIYFSYDVKMKEKGDIPEGYSVSREKKERFSLILESASTNQTSMYLCASSLLTGLAGGGGELFFGEGSRLTVL.